This TCR beta chain was documented in a study of T cell responses to AZD1222 COVID-19 vaccine (dated by TCRdb to the early 2020s). General notes on the study: AZD1222 recipients with second doses at about 4 weeks or about 12 weeks were pooled, because spike-specific TCR depth and breadth did not differ between schedules. A total of approximately 230 trial participants underwent TCR sequencing, of whom about 210 received two doses of AZD1222 and some 26 received two doses of the MenACWY control vaccine. Trial participants were enrolled by age into subgroups of 18-55, 56-69 and 70-plus years, and about 150, 27 and 61 TCR-sequenced participants, respectively, were included in these subgroups.

Of note for this clone: Its antigen is not yet known. No base qualities exist here, and no much larger clone lies one base off it.

The study at large found these results: Conclusions about previously exposed vaccinees are limited because only a handful of AZD1222 recipients were SARS-CoV-2 seropositive at baseline. In the small 56-69-year group, the increase in depth fell short of significance, most likely because of low power. Nearly half of unique spike-specific TCRs reportedly recognized epitopes outside regions mutated in the B.1.351 and B.1.1.7 variants. Participants were mostly white British, with more females than males. The authors suggested clonal diversity may have been underestimated. After two AZD1222 doses, spike-specific TCR breadth and depth were significantly higher than at day 0 and than in MenACWY recipients. The vaccine-associated CD4 TCRs covered the entire spike protein, and the dominant responses fell in regions 160-218 and 743-854. Because no day 14 peak-response samples were available, repertoires were characterized only after the peak T cell response.

A distance of 12 bases separates the germline ends of V and J, which lose 3 bases and 4 bases respectively. The CDR3 runs 13 residues from the cysteine to the phenylalanine. Only the CDR3 part of the read is kept: 39 bases, read in frame from the first base. CDR1 and CDR2 are drawn from the germline V gene (reference sequence): GTSNPN, SVGIG. The time point label for this specimen denotes: baseline before first vaccination. The vaccinee samples were drawn from two UK trials, COV001 and COV002, one of which was a single-blind randomized controlled phase 2/3 trial testing AZD1222 (ChAdOx1 nCoV-19) in healthy adults. For TCRbeta chain sequencing, PBMC samples from trial participants were taken at day 0 and at day 28 after the second dose. The CDR3 regions of human TCRbeta chains were subjected to immunosequencing. In the original analysis: TCRs in the repertoires were matched against a reference library of SARS-CoV-2-specific TCRs that had been generated with the MIRA antigen-specificity platform. Breadth was defined as the fraction of unique TCRs that were SARS-CoV-2-associated, and depth was defined as the fraction of total T cells that were SARS-CoV-2-associated. Using the MIRA data, each spike-specific TCR was assigned both to the spike region to which the TCR was reactive and to a CD4 or CD8 class. Log10-transformed breadth and depth values were compared by one-way ANOVA with Sidak's multiple comparisons tests. As stored in TCRdb, this immuneACCESS dataset retains in-frame rearrangements with V and J assigned. A fraction of the clones does not appear; measured against another copy, unresolved V genes explain less than half of the discrepancy, and the remainder lacks a known reason. V, J and clone size are those of that table, while D and trimming were read from the DNA. A total of around 130,000 clones appear in this sample, over 90% of them only once. Clones ranked in the top ten supply 5.5% to 8% of the sample.

Here the chain combines TRBV30 and TRBJ1-1; 6 matching bases give a weak D call of TRBD1. This sequence originates from an adult in good health. The specimen comprised peripheral blood, sampled on day 0 of AZD1222 vaccination. The CDR3 protein sequence reads: CAWRLGGLTEAFF. The bases read TGTGCCTGGAGGTTGGGGGGGCTCACTGAAGCTTTCTTT. The CDR3 plus the reference TRBV30 and TRBJ1-1 genes for the other parts give the full variable domain: SQTIHQWPATLVQPVGSPLSLECTVEGTSNPNLYWYRQAAGRGLQLLFYSVGIGQISSEVPQNLSASRPQDRQFILSSKKLLLSDSGFYLCAWRLGGLTEAFFGQGTRLTVV.